The 7 T cell receptor beta chains listed next were all sequenced from one sample in a study of blood T cell repertoires in COVID-19. Profiling relied on immunoSEQ multiplex PCR, and the TCRdb table lists in-frame clones only, not all of them. The data contain around 200,000 clones, around 80% of them singletons. Sequenced input: peripheral blood. The receptors shown here come from a man aged 30-40 years with active or convalescent COVID-19.

This sequence joins TRBV14 and TRBJ2-2; 9 nucleotides align to TRBD2. V shed 2 bases and J 7 bases; nucleotides not matched to a gene: 11. This CDR3 contains 17 residues. Germline loops: CDR1 SGHDN, CDR2 FVKESK. The DNA for the CDR3 is TGTGCCAGCAGCCAATTGGGCGGGGGGGCCGCGGACGGGGAGCTGTTTTTT. As protein: CASSQLGGGAADGELFF.

This chain joins TRBV15 and TRBJ2-7; TRBD2 matches at 10 bases. The germline gives CDR1 LNHNV, CDR2 YYDKDF (reference sequence). Germline trimming cut 4 bases from V and 4 bases from J; bases unmatched to any gene: 7. CDR3 size: 15 residues. CDR3 coding DNA: TGTGCCACCAGCAAGACCCCTAGCGGGAGTTACGAGCAGTACTTC. Protein product: CATSKTPSGSYEQYF.

On this clone: This specimen includes other DNA sequences encoding the same CDR3. The chain recombines TRBV7-9 with TRBJ1-5, with D possibly TRBD1 on 6 matching bases. V was cut by 1 base and J by 7 bases, with 11 bases left in between. The CDR3 consists of 14 residues. Per the germline V gene, CDR1 is SEHNR and CDR2 is FQNEAQ (reference sequence). The CDR3 sequence is CASSLVGGGQPQHF. In DNA form, the CDR3 reads TGTGCCAGCAGCTTAGTGGGAGGGGGACAGCCCCAGCATTTT.

The rearrangement links TRBV5-7 to TRBJ2-5; the D is unclear. TRBV5-7 is an open reading frame whose function is uncertain. The CDR3 has 16 residues. Trimming shortened V by 4 bases and J by 5 bases, and 21 bases separated the two germline ends. DNA for the CDR3: TGTGCCAGCAGCCTAATACTCAACCCCGAGGCGGAGACCCAGTACTTC. It specifies CASSLILNPEAETQYF.

This clone was picked up one time. The chain employs TRBV14 and TRBJ2-2, with TRBD1 identical over 8 bases. V lost 2 bases and J lost 2; bases outside the gene matches: 4. Germline assignment: CDR1 SGHDN and CDR2 FVKESK. The CDR3 runs 16 residues. CDR3 residues: CASSQPGQVNTGELFF. As DNA, the CDR3 is TGTGCCAGCAGCCAACCGGGACAGGTTAACACCGGGGAGCTGTTTTTT.

The rearrangement joins TRBV7-6 to TRBJ1-1, with D tentatively TRBD1 (5 bases). The CDR3 loop spans 15 amino acids. CDR1 is SGHVS and CDR2 is FNYEAQ in the germline V gene. The germline V and J ends were trimmed by 5 bases and 0 bases, with 13 bases remaining between them. The CDR3 is CASSPGRTLNTEAFF. CDR3 sequence (DNA): TGTGCCAGCAGCCCAGGGCGAACACTGAACACTGAAGCTTTCTTT.

Concerning this clone itself: Compared with germline, one end of the junction differs, possibly owing to a read error. The chain carries TRBV10-3 and TRBJ2-2, with 10 bases matching TRBD2. The CDR3 has 16 amino acids. Germline CDR1 and CDR2: ENHRY and SYGVKD. The CDR3 sequence: CASSVSSGGNTGELFF. The CDR3 nucleotides are TGTGCCAGCAGTGTTTCTAGCGGGGGGAACACCGGGGAGCTGTTTTTT.